Each of the 22 T cell receptor beta chains below was sequenced from the same sample in a study of blood T cell repertoires in COVID-19. Some clones are missing from TCRdb's copy, which holds only in-frame ones; the method was immunoSEQ multiplex PCR. The sample lists about 160,000 clones; roughly 79% were seen once. The sequencing sample was made of peripheral blood. The origin of the receptors is a woman at least 80 years old with acute or convalescent COVID-19.

This clone was seen a handful of times. The genes are TRBV18 and TRBJ2-1; 12 bases are shared with TRBD2. From germline, CDR1 is KGHSH and CDR2 LQKENI. V was pared by 3 bases and J by 9 bases, with 6 bases of the junction left unmatched. The CDR3 runs to 15 residues. CDR3 amino acids: CASSPPGLAGPEQFF. DNA of the CDR3: TGTGCCAGCTCACCTCCGGGACTAGCGGGTCCTGAGCAGTTCTTC.

The chain recombines TRBV5-1 with TRBJ1-4; 7 bases align to TRBD1. CDR3 length: 14 amino acids. The germline V gene encodes CDR1 SGHRS and CDR2 YFSETQ. The V gene end was trimmed by 4 bases and the J gene end by 7 bases; junction bases not matched to a gene: 7. CDR3 sequence: CASSDPQGSEKLFF. The CDR3 coding sequence is TGCGCCAGCAGCGACCCACAGGGGAGTGAAAAACTGTTTTTT.

This sequence joins TRBV9 and TRBJ2-3; 8 bases are shared with TRBD2. Germline V gene sequence: CDR1 SGDLS, CDR2 YYNGEE. The CDR3 is 14 amino acids. V dropped 4 bases and J dropped 1; count of bases not matched to a gene: 2. CDR3 sequence: CASSREGGTDTQYF. The CDR3 nucleotides read TGTGCCAGCAGCCGGGAGGGGGGCACAGATACGCAGTATTTT.

This clone turned up a few times. The DNA for the CDR3 is TGTGCCTGGAGTCCGGACTACCAATACGAGCAGTACTTC. Its protein product is CAWSPDYQYEQYF. The V and J genes are TRBV30 and TRBJ2-7, with D possibly being TRBD2 (6 bases). The CDR3 spans 13 residues. V lost 2 bases, J lost 4 bases, and 12 bases lay in between. The germline V gene has CDR1 GTSNPN and CDR2 SVGIG (reference sequence).

V gene TRBV5-1 combines with J gene TRBJ2-1; 14 bases agree with TRBD2. The trim removed 0 bases at V and 8 bases at J, leaving 7 bases unmatched. The CDR3 has 17 amino acids. Germline V gene sequence: CDR1 SGHRS, CDR2 YFSETQ. The CDR3 spells CASSLGLGLAGGDEQFF. In DNA form, the CDR3 reads TGCGCCAGCAGCTTGGGCCTTGGACTAGCGGGAGGAGATGAGCAGTTCTTC.

This clone was picked up one time. The V and J genes are TRBV9 and TRBJ1-3; D is uncertain. CDR1 is SGDLS, CDR2 YYNGEE, per germline. The V gene lost 0 bases and the J gene lost 7 bases, with 8 bases spanning the gap. The CDR3 is made up of 13 amino acids. The CDR3 loop is CASSVAPANTIYF. The CDR3 bases are TGTGCCAGCAGCGTAGCCCCAGCGAACACCATATATTTT.

The V gene is TRBV3-1 (or the pseudogene TRBV3-2), the J gene TRBJ1-2; the match to TRBD1 covers 7 bases. The CDR3 sequence is 15 residues long. V shed 0 bases and J 6 bases; nucleotides not matched to a gene: 7. Germline V gene data show CDR1 as LGHDT and CDR2 as YNNKEL (reference sequence). CDR3 loop: CASSQEGQIFNGYTF. CDR3 nucleotide sequence: TGTGCCAGCAGCCAAGAGGGACAGATATTTAATGGCTACACCTTC.

The chain couples TRBV4-3 to TRBJ2-2; 7 bases are shared with TRBD2. Trimming at V came to 1 base and at J to 0 bases, leaving 8 bases not matched to a gene. CDR3 length: 18 amino acids. Germline V lookup: CDR1 LGHNA, CDR2 YSLEER. The CDR3 nucleotides read TGCGCCAGCAGCCAAGGGGGGGGAGGTTACGCGAACACCGGGGAGCTGTTTTTT. It yields the protein CASSQGGGGYANTGELFF.

V usage is TRBV2 and J usage is TRBJ2-1; D is ambiguous. The germline gives CDR1 SNHLY, CDR2 FYNNEI. The CDR3 has 14 amino acids. Trimming removed 9 bases at V and 4 bases at J, with 16 bases between. CDR3 coding DNA: TGTGCCAGTCATCCCGACAATTTGTACAATGAGCAGTTCTTC. Protein: CASHPDNLYNEQFF.

V and J are TRBV7-9 and TRBJ2-1, with TRBD2 matching 7 bases. Per the germline V gene, CDR1 is SEHNR and CDR2 is FQNEAQ (reference sequence). The junction had 2 bases not matched to a gene; V was cut back by 5 bases and J by 1 base. The CDR3 has 14 residues. CDR3 amino acids: CASSGGSSYNEQFF. Here the CDR3 DNA reads TGTGCCAGCAGCGGCGGGAGTTCCTACAATGAGCAGTTCTTC.

This chain uses TRBV5-4 with TRBJ2-7; D is possibly TRBD2 (6 bases). Germline CDR1 is SGHNT and CDR2 is YYREEE (reference sequence). The length of the CDR3 is 15 residues. V was clipped by 4 bases and J by 0 bases, with 14 bases between them. The CDR3 spells CASSPSSASSYEQYF. The CDR3 bases are TGTGCCAGCAGCCCATCTAGCGCGAGCTCCTACGAGCAGTACTTC.

The chain combines TRBV7-9 with TRBJ1-2, with D perhaps matching TRBD1 (6 bases). Trimming took 5 bases from V and 4 from J, leaving 14 bases between them. The CDR3 runs to 14 residues. From germline, CDR1 is SEHNR and CDR2 FQNEAQ (reference sequence). CDR3 sequence (DNA): TGTGCCAGCAGCCCACAGGGAGTCGGCTATGGCTACACCTTC. It encodes CASSPQGVGYGYTF.

CDR3 in amino acids: CASSREDNSYNEQFF. The CDR3 bases are TGCGCCAGCAGCCGGGAGGACAACTCCTACAATGAGCAGTTCTTC. The chain joins TRBV4-3 to TRBJ2-1; weak D call: TRBD2 (6 bases). CDR1 is LGHNA and CDR2 is YSLEER in the germline V gene. V shed 4 bases and J shed 0 bases, with 10 bases lying between them. The CDR3 spans 15 residues.

As DNA, the CDR3 is TGCGCCAGCAGCCAAGAGGGACTAGCGGGGAGGGCTAGGTCGAATGAGCAGTTCTTC. This sequence encodes CASSQEGLAGRARSNEQFF. V and J are TRBV4-1 and TRBJ2-1; TRBD2 agrees at 13 bases. The CDR3 is 19 residues long. V was clipped by 0 bases and J by 7 bases; unmatched bases: 12. From germline, CDR1 is MGHRA and CDR2 YSYEKL.

The genes are TRBV6-5 and TRBJ2-4; D may be TRBD1 (6 bases). The germline V and J ends were trimmed by 3 bases and 6 bases, with 15 bases remaining between them. This CDR3 is built from 15 residues. CDR1 is MNHEY, CDR2 SVGAGI, per germline. Here the CDR3 DNA reads TGTGCCAGCAGTTATCTTGCAGGGGTGGTAAACATTCAGTACTTC. Amino acid sequence: CASSYLAGVVNIQYF.

The chain couples TRBV27 to TRBJ1-1; 7 bases fit TRBD1. Germline trimming cut 5 bases from V and 1 base from J; bases unmatched to any gene: 7. The CDR3 sequence is 15 residues long. CDR1 and CDR2 (germline): MNHEY, SMNVEV (reference sequence). The DNA for the CDR3 is TGTGCCAGCAGTGGTATCAGGACAGGGAACACTGAAGCTTTCTTT. As protein: CASSGIRTGNTEAFF.

The CDR3 DNA follows: TGTGCCAGCAGCCCTGGACAGGTTCGCGAGCAGTACTTC. Its translation is CASSPGQVREQYF. The V call is TRBV5-4, the J call TRBJ2-7; 7 bases line up with TRBD1. The germline V gene has CDR1 SGHNT and CDR2 YYREEE (reference sequence). The CDR3 spans 13 residues. The trim removed 4 bases at V and 6 bases at J, leaving 7 bases unmatched.

The V and J genes are TRBV5-1 and TRBJ2-2, with D maybe TRBD2 (6 bases). The V end was cut by 4 bases, the J end by 3 bases, with 19 bases between. This CDR3 has 17 amino acids. Germline CDR1 and CDR2: SGHRS and YFSETQ. CDR3 nucleotide sequence: TGCGCCAGCAGCCTAATGCCCGGGAGTTCGGACACCGGGGAGCTGTTTTTT. Protein product: CASSLMPGSSDTGELFF.

This clone was seen just once. The chain is built from TRBV12-3 or TRBV12-4 and TRBJ2-7, with 8 bases aligning to TRBD1. The CDR3 loop spans 12 amino acids. With V trimmed by 5 bases and J by 7 bases, 4 bases remained unmatched. The CDR3 is CASSPRTGEQYF. For the CDR3, the DNA is TGTGCCAGCAGTCCCAGGACAGGGGAGCAGTACTTC.

This clone was seen a few times. The chain is built from TRBV15 and TRBJ2-5; possible D gene TRBD1, 6 bases. This CDR3 contains 15 residues. Deletions cut 0 bases from V and 4 bases from J, with 12 bases between. In germline, CDR1 is LNHNV, CDR2 YYDKDF (reference sequence). CDR3 DNA: TGTGCCACCAGCAGAGATCAGGCAGGGGCAGAGACCCAGTACTTC. It encodes CATSRDQAGAETQYF.

This chain joins TRBV5-6 and TRBJ2-3; the D gene is possibly TRBD1 (5 bases). Trimming cost V 4 bases and J 0 bases, with 15 bases left between them. The CDR3 runs 16 residues. Per the germline V gene, CDR1 is SGHDT and CDR2 is YYEEEE. Here the CDR3 DNA reads TGTGCCAGCAGCAGCCTAGGGGTGACTAGCACAGATACGCAGTATTTT. The encoded protein is CASSSLGVTSTDTQYF.

The chain employs TRBV6-5 and TRBJ1-5; TRBD1 matches at 11 bases. The CDR3 length is 15 residues. V shed 0 bases and J 5 bases; nucleotides not matched to a gene: 0. Germline CDR1 MNHEY, CDR2 SVGAGI. CDR3 sequence (DNA): TGTGCCAGCAGTTACTCGGGACAGGGGGATCAGCCCCAGCATTTT. Translating it yields CASSYSGQGDQPQHF.